The 14 T cell receptor beta chains below all came from one sample that was sequenced in a study of response to subunit inactivated influenza vaccine. TCRdb fed the RT-PCR reads into MiXCR, producing one record per CDR3 protein. This table has about 780,000 distinct CDR3 sequences, approximately 17% appearing once. The sample consisted of PBMCs from blood, taken 5 to 6 days after vaccination. Receptor source: a man aged 45-60 years who received an inactivated influenza vaccine.

The chain uses TRBV12-3 or TRBV12-4 and TRBJ2-1; D might be TRBD2 (5 bases). The V and J ends lost 1 base and 11 bases respectively, with 9 bases between them. The length of the CDR3 is 12 residues. As DNA, the CDR3 is TGTGCCAGCAGTTTAGGGGGAGCTAAGCAGTTCTTC. Translated, it gives CASSLGGAKQFF.

This clonotype has just a few counts. The J gene is TRBJ2-5, the V gene TRBV6-1, with TRBD1 identical over 10 bases. Germline CDR1 is MNHNS and CDR2 is SASEGT. Trimming removed 9 bases from V and 0 bases from J; junction bases left unmatched: 4. CDR3 length equals 14 residues. For the CDR3, the DNA is TGTGCCAGTCAGACAGGGGGCTACCAAGAGACCCAGTACTTC. Protein product: CASQTGGYQETQYF.

This clonotype came up a few times. J is TRBJ2-2 and V is TRBV10-3; tentative D call: TRBD2 (5 bases). This CDR3 comprises 16 residues. CDR1 is ENHRY and CDR2 is SYGVKD in the germline V gene. Deletions cut 6 bases from V and 5 bases from J, with 19 bases between. Here the CDR3 reads CAISPRELRSTGELFF. In DNA form, the CDR3 reads TGTGCCATCAGCCCCCGGGAACTCAGATCAACCGGGGAGCTGTTTTTT.

This clonotype was counted between two and nine times. The gene calls are TRBV7-2 and TRBJ2-1; TRBD2 matches at 9 bases. J was trimmed by 3 bases and V by 1 base; bases with no gene match: 7. CDR3 length: 17 residues. Germline lookup yields CDR1 SGHTA and CDR2 FQGNSA. The CDR3 reads CASSLGGGGRVYNEQFF. The CDR3 DNA sequence: TGTGCCAGCAGCTTAGGGGGAGGCGGGAGGGTCTACAATGAGCAGTTCTTC. Complete variable domain (other parts from reference TRBV7-2 and TRBJ2-1): GAGVSQSPSNKVTEKGKDVELRCDPISGHTALYWYRQSLGQGLEFLIYFQGNSAPDKSGLPSDRFSAERTGGSVSTLTIQRTQQEDSAVYLCASSLGGGGRVYNEQFFGPGTRLTVL.

This clonotype was detected only a few times. The chain employs TRBV5-6 and TRBJ2-3; TRBD2 matches at 9 bases. The CDR3 is 14 residues long. Per the germline V gene, CDR1 is SGHDT and CDR2 is YYEEEE. V lost 8 bases and J lost 1; bases outside the gene matches: 5. The CDR3 nucleotides read TGTGCCAGTGGGAAGCGGGAGGGCACAGATACGCAGTATTTT. Protein: CASGKREGTDTQYF.

This rearrangement joins TRBV7-3 to TRBJ2-7; D possibly corresponds to TRBD1 (6 bases). CDR3 size: 15 residues. The V end lost 5 bases, the J end lost 4 bases, and 18 bases lay between the germline ends. CDR1 SGHTA and CDR2 FQGTGA come from the germline V gene. The CDR3 spells CASSHKHRVGYEQYF. CDR3 nucleotides: TGTGCCAGCAGCCATAAACACAGGGTTGGGTACGAGCAGTACTTC.

This clonotype was counted between two and nine times. This chain connects TRBV7-6 to TRBJ2-1, with D tentatively TRBD1 (6 bases). The CDR3 sequence is 17 residues long. Germline V CDR1 and CDR2: SGHVS, FNYEAQ. The V end was cut by 3 bases, the J end by 7 bases, with 22 bases between. CDR3 nucleotides: TGTGCCAGCAGCTTTCCGTTAACTAGGGGGTCAACTAATGAGCAGTTCTTC. Its translation: CASSFPLTRGSTNEQFF.

This clonotype came up a few times. CDR3 sequence: CSVETRLEETQYF. DNA for the CDR3: TGCAGCGTTGAAACTAGGTTGGAAGAGACCCAGTACTTC. The chain uses TRBV29-1 and TRBJ2-5; D might be TRBD2 (5 bases). The germline CDR1 and CDR2 sequences are SQVTM and ANQGSEA. Trimming stripped 2 bases from V and 3 bases from J, with 10 bases between. The CDR3 totals 13 residues.

This sequence joins TRBV19 and TRBJ2-5; no clear D. Between the trimmed V and J ends, which lost 5 bases and 1 base, there was a span of 8 bases. Germline CDR1 reads LNHDA; CDR2 reads SQIVND (reference sequence). The CDR3 extends over 13 amino acids. CDR3 sequence reads: CASSGSAQETQYF. CDR3 coding DNA: TGTGCCAGTAGTGGGTCAGCCCAAGAGACCCAGTACTTC.

This clonotype was counted between two and nine times. This sequence joins TRBV10-3 and TRBJ2-1, with 7 bases that match TRBD2. This CDR3 region has 12 residues. V lost 7 bases and J lost 7; bases outside the gene matches: 4. Germline V gene lookup returns CDR1 ENHRY and CDR2 SYGVKD. The chain's CDR3 is CAINGGRNEQFF. The DNA for the CDR3 is TGTGCCATCAACGGGGGGAGGAATGAGCAGTTCTTC.

This clonotype was detected only a few times. The chain uses TRBV3-1 and TRBJ1-2; D is ambiguous. CDR1 is LGHDT, CDR2 YNNKEL, per germline (reference sequence). The CDR3 is made up of 13 amino acids. Between the trimmed V and J ends, which lost 5 bases and 8 bases, there was a span of 15 bases. The CDR3 coding sequence is TGTGCCAGCAGCTCCAAGAGGCACGGGGGCTACACCTTC. Residues: CASSSKRHGGYTF.

The sample holds a few counts of this clonotype. The rearrangement uses TRBV11-2 and TRBJ2-7; no clear D gene. The V gene's germline CDR1 is SGHAT and CDR2 FQNNGV. CDR3 length: 15 residues. The V end lost 3 bases, the J end lost 5 bases, and 17 bases lay between the germline ends. In nucleotides, the CDR3 is TGTGCCAGCAGCTTGGGAATAAGGCTATACCACGAGCAGTACTTC. This codes for CASSLGIRLYHEQYF.

This clonotype has more than one count but fewer than ten. The chain carries TRBV5-1 and TRBJ2-7; no firm D call. Trimming stripped 5 bases from V and 6 bases from J, with 15 bases between. CDR3 length equals 13 residues. In germline, CDR1 is SGHRS, CDR2 YFSETQ. In DNA form, the CDR3 reads TGCGCCAGCAGTACAAGCACTCTCGGCGAGCAGTACTTC. Translating it yields CASSTSTLGEQYF.

This clonotype came up a few times. V usage is TRBV20-1 and J usage is TRBJ1-1; 7 bases are shared with TRBD1. CDR3 length: 10 amino acids. Germline loops: CDR1 DFQATT, CDR2 SNEGSKA (reference sequence). CDR3 sequence (DNA): TGCATTCCCAGGGGGACTGAAGCTTTCTTT. Amino acids: CIPRGTEAFF.